The entry below gives a single T cell receptor beta chain sequence along with its context. This record comes from a study of blood T cell repertoires in COVID-19. About the research overall: Spain, Italy and the United States supplied samples that represented acute and convalescent COVID-19. T cells, B-cell-depleted T cells, or PBMCs supplied cDNA or gDNA.

In the authors' workflow: Using reference gene primer amplification, nucleated cell counts were estimated. Assay: immunoSEQ multiplex PCR; the TCRdb copy retains only in-frame clones and omits some. That table furnishes V, J and clone size, whereas the DNA furnished D and trimming. This sample has some 26,000 clones; roughly 80% occur once, and the top ten carry around half. CDR3 length: 16 amino acids. After removal of 1 base from V and 8 bases from J, the junction contained 5 bases not matched to a gene. Germline V gene lookup returns CDR1 MNHEY and CDR2 SMNVEV (reference sequence). J is TRBJ2-1 and V is TRBV27; 13 nucleotides agree with TRBD2. The specimen sequenced was peripheral blood. The TCR originated in a man aged 45 to 65 with active or convalescent COVID-19. CDR3 DNA sequence: TGTGCCAGCAGTTTATTTTGGACTAGCGGGAGTTATGAGCAGTTCTTC. It is translated as CASSLFWTSGSYEQFF.